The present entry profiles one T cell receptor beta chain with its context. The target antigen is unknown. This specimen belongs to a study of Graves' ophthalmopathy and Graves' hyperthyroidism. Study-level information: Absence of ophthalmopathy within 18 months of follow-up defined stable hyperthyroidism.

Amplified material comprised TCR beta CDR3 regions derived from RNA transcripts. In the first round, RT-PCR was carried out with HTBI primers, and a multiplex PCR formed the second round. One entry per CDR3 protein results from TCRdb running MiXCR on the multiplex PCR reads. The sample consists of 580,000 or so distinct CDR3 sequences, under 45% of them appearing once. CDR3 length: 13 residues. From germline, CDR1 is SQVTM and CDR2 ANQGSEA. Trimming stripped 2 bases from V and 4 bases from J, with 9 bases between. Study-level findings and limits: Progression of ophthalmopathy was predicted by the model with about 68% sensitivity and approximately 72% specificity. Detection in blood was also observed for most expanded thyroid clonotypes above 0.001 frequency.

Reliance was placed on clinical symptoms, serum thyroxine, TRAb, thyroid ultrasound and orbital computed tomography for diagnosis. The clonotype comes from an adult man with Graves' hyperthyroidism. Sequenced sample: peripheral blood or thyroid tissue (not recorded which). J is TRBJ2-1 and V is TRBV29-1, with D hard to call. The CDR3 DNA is TGCAGCGTTGAATCCCCTAAATACAATGAGCAGTTCTTC. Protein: CSVESPKYNEQFF.